These 30 T cell receptor beta chains originate from one sample sequenced in a study of tumor-infiltrating lymphocytes in primary liver carcinoma. A primer in the constant region served to generate TCR beta cDNA from 500 ng of total RNA. The TCR beta library was amplified through three nested multiplex PCR rounds in a modified ARM-PCR procedure. The study ran its first two PCR rounds for nine to ten cycles each, using TRBV1-TRBV30 forward primers and a C-beta reverse primer. TCRdb recomputed calls from the multiplex PCR reads with MiXCR, one row per CDR3 protein. Altogether around 29,000 distinct CDR3 sequences are present, about 82% being singletons, with the ten largest covering about 35%. The roughly 17-31 mg bulk tissue piece was not sorted before simultaneous RNA and DNA extraction. The sample was liver tumor tissue from sampling region 5. Subset specified: tumor region T5, tumor centre. These receptors came from a middle-aged man with primary liver carcinoma and hepatitis B virus infection.

On this clonotype itself: The junction departs from germline at one end; a sequencing error may be responsible. V gene TRBV12-5 combines with J gene TRBJ2-3; no clear D gene. The CDR3 contains 14 residues. Germline lookup yields CDR1 LGHNT and CDR2 FRNRAP. The CDR3 here is CASGPTGSTDTQCF. CDR3 DNA sequence: TGTGCTAGTGGCCCTACGGGCAGCACAGATACGCAGTGTTTT.

The rearrangement joins TRBV11-1 to TRBJ2-7, with 7 bases aligning to TRBD1. V gave up 1 base and J gave up 3 bases; unmatched junction bases: 3. The CDR3 consists of 14 residues. CDR1 is SGHAT, CDR2 FQDESV, per germline (reference sequence). Here the CDR3 reads CASSLGDRDYEQYF. The CDR3 bases are TGTGCCAGCAGCTTAGGCGACAGGGACTACGAGCAGTACTTC.

The chain links TRBV11-2 to TRBJ2-5, with D perhaps being TRBD1 or TRBD2 (5 bases each). V shed 5 bases and J shed 5 bases, with 15 bases lying between them. The CDR3 sequence is 14 residues long. Germline lookup yields CDR1 SGHAT and CDR2 FQNNGV. CDR3: CASSLSRAGETQYF. DNA of the CDR3: TGTGCCAGCAGCCTTAGCAGGGCGGGTGAGACCCAGTACTTC.

Of note for this clonotype: The junction departs from germline at one end; a sequencing error may be responsible. The chain combines TRBV4-2 with TRBJ1-1, with 8 bases identical to TRBD1. The germline V gene encodes CDR1 LGHNA and CDR2 YNFKEQ. The CDR3 spans 17 residues. Here the CDR3 reads CASSQEYGQGFRTEAFF. Written as DNA, the CDR3 is TGTGCTAGCAGCCAAGAATACGGACAGGGTTTTCGGACTGAAGCTTTCTTT.

Of note for this clonotype: Mismatch with germline at one junction end may stem from a read error. The CDR3 nucleotides read TGCGCCAGCTGCCAAAACCCAGAAGGAAACCCCGGGGAGATGCTTTTT. Its translation is CASCQNPEGNPGEMLF. V is TRBV4-3 and J is TRBJ2-2, with D possibly being TRBD2 (5 bases). Germline loops: CDR1 LGHNA, CDR2 YSLEER. The CDR3 contains 16 residues.

Regarding this clonotype: The junction shows a germline mismatch at one end, possibly a read error. The chain combines TRBV6-6 with TRBJ2-1, with 14 bases aligning to TRBD2. In germline, CDR1 is MNHNY, CDR2 SVGAGI (reference sequence). The length of the CDR3 is 21 residues. This CDR3 reads CASSYPGLAGAHRSSYNEWLF. CDR3 sequence (DNA): TGTGCCAGCAGTTACCCGGGACTAGCGGGAGCCCACCGAAGCTCCTACAATGAGTGGCTCTTC.

With respect to this clonotype: An end of the junction differs from the germline gene, which may be a read error. This chain links TRBV12-3 or TRBV12-4 with TRBJ1-5; 9 positions agree with TRBD1. The CDR3 extends over 16 amino acids. The CDR3 nucleotides are TGTGTCAGCAGGTCCCAAGGGGGACAGGGCAATCAGCCCCAGCATTTC. This codes for CVSRSQGGQGNQPQHF.

On this clonotype: The conserved closing phenylalanine or tryptophan is absent in this CDR3, likely reflecting a read error. The chain links TRBV4-1 to TRBJ2-7; 8 bases are shared with TRBD1. This CDR3 has 14 residues. The V segment lost 1 base and the J segment 6 bases; nucleotides outside the gene matches: 5. CDR1 and CDR2 from the germline V gene are MGHRA and YSYEKL. The CDR3 DNA sequence: TGCGCCAGCAGCCAAGGGGACAGGAGAGGCGAGCAGTACTAC. Its translation: CASSQGDRRGEQYY.

The CDR3 DNA reads TGTGCCAGCAGCTGGACGCTTGGAAACACCATATATTTT. It specifies CASSWTLGNTIYF. The rearrangement links TRBV12-3 or TRBV12-4 to TRBJ1-3; D unclear. This CDR3 is built from 13 residues. V was pared by 6 bases and J by 3 bases, with 9 bases between.

The genes are TRBV11-3 and TRBJ1-5, with D uncertain. The CDR3 consists of 17 residues. CDR1 and CDR2 from the germline V gene are SGHNT and YENEEA. Trimming took off 5 bases at V and 0 bases at J, with 17 bases between the two ends. The CDR3 loop reads CASSPSGQRISNQPQHF. The CDR3 coding sequence is TGTGCCAGCAGCCCCTCGGGTCAGAGGATTAGCAATCAGCCCCAGCATTTT.

This clonotype appeared a single time. The CDR3 carries no conserved terminal phenylalanine or tryptophan, so it likely arises from a read error. The rearrangement joins TRBV10-3 to TRBJ1-1, with D unresolved. The germline V gene encodes CDR1 ENHRY and CDR2 SYGVKD. The CDR3 is 11 amino acids. Between the trimmed V and J ends, which lost 7 bases and 5 bases, there was a span of 8 bases. The CDR3 is CAITAVTEAFY. The CDR3 DNA reads as TGTGCCATCACTGCCGTGACTGAAGCTTTCTAT.

Details on this clonotype: At one boundary the junction diverges from the germline segment, which might be a read error. The chain employs TRBV4-1 and TRBJ2-6; tentatively, D is TRBD1 or TRBD2 (5 bases each). The CDR3 extends over 18 amino acids. The germline V gene encodes CDR1 MGHRA and CDR2 YSYEKL. CDR3 region: CANSRGILELSGASVLTF. The CDR3 region has the DNA TGCGCCAACAGTCGAGGGATCCTCGAACTGTCTGGGGCCAGCGTCCTGACCTTC.

To note about this clonotype: Mismatch with germline at one junction end may stem from a read error. The chain links TRBV4-3 to TRBJ2-2, with D perhaps matching TRBD2 (5 bases). Germline CDR1 LGHNA, CDR2 YSLEER. The CDR3 loop spans 16 amino acids. CDR3 nucleotide sequence: TGCGCCACCAGCCAAACACCAGCGGTTCTCACCGGGGAGCTGTTTTTT. Translated, it gives CATSQTPAVLTGELFF.

With respect to this clonotype: The junction and the germline gene differ at one end; a read error may be behind it. V and J are TRBV10-1 and TRBJ1-2, with D possibly matching TRBD1 (5 bases). This CDR3 is 16 amino acids long. CDR1 is WNHNN, CDR2 SYGVQD, per germline (reference sequence). The CDR3 reads CAGSEMVGHSSHGYTF. CDR3 nucleotides: TGCGCCGGCAGCGAGATGGTGGGGCATAGCAGCCATGGCTACACCTTC.

Worth noting for this clonotype: This CDR3 fails to terminate in the conserved phenylalanine or tryptophan, so it likely reflects a read error. No DNA is shown, since the ends of the CDR3 on it are uncertain; the CDR3 is the one TCRdb lists. V gene TRBV5-6 combines with J gene TRBJ2-2; TRBD1, the table's D call, lacks a check against the DNA. In germline, CDR1 is SGHDT, CDR2 YYEEEE. Termini included, the CDR3 measures 15 amino acids. CDR3 region: CASSSGTGVTGKMFY.

CDR3 bases: TGTGCCGGCGGTCCCCAGATGCACCCCTCCTACGAGCAGTACTTC. Its protein is CAGGPQMHPSYEQYF. This chain links TRBV6-2 or TRBV6-3 with TRBJ2-7; D not resolved. Trimming took off 11 bases at V and 0 bases at J, with 20 bases between the two ends. The CDR3 length is 15 residues. Germline V gene data show CDR1 as MNHEY and CDR2 as SVGEGT.

To note about this clonotype: At one boundary the junction diverges from the germline segment, which might be a read error. The J gene is TRBJ2-2, the V gene TRBV6-6; D gene unclear. Per the germline V gene, CDR1 is MNHNY and CDR2 is SVGAGI (reference sequence). The CDR3 has 15 amino acids. The chain's CDR3 is CASSKDAGYTWELFF. The CDR3 coding sequence is TGTGCCAGTAGCAAAGATGCCGGATACACCTGGGAACTGTTTTTT.

On this clonotype itself: Mismatch with germline at one junction end may stem from a read error. V and J are TRBV11-2 and TRBJ2-2; 8 nucleotides agree with TRBD1. The CDR3 loop spans 15 amino acids. Germline V gene data show CDR1 as SGHAT and CDR2 as FQNNGV. CDR3 protein: CASSLDRAATGDLFF. The CDR3 DNA reads as TGTGCCAGTAGCCTGGACAGGGCCGCCACCGGGGACCTGTTTTTC.

There are a few counts of this clonotype. The germline gene is not matched at one end of the junction; a read error may be the cause. The V gene is TRBV7-3, the J gene TRBJ2-3, with D possibly being TRBD1 (5 bases). The germline V gene has CDR1 SGHTA and CDR2 FQGTGA. This CDR3 has 14 residues. The CDR3 DNA reads TGTGCCAGCAGCTTAGGACACTACACAGGTACGCAGTATTTT. Protein sequence: CASSLGHYTGTQYF. Using reference TRBV7-3 and TRBJ2-3 for the parts outside the CDR3, the full variable domain is GAGVSQTPSNKVTEKGKYVELRCDPISGHTALYWYRQSLGQGPEFLIYFQGTGAADDSGLPNDRFFAVRPEGSVSTLKIQRTERGDSAVYLCASSLGHYTGTQYFGPGTRLTVL.

Turning to this clonotype: The junction does not match germline at one end; this may be a read error. This chain uses TRBV11-2 with TRBJ1-1; 7 bases are a match to TRBD1. CDR1 and CDR2 (germline): SGHAT, FQNNGV. The CDR3 length is 14 residues. In DNA, the CDR3 is TGTGCCAGCAGCTTTTTACAGGGGATCATTGAAGCCTTCTTT. This gives the protein CASSFLQGIIEAFF.

Comments on this clonotype: The junction differs from germline at one of its ends, possibly a read error. The chain employs TRBV5-5 and TRBJ2-7; D may correspond to TRBD1 or TRBD2 (6 bases each). Germline CDR1 reads SGHKS; CDR2 reads YYEKEE (reference sequence). The CDR3 runs to 16 residues. The CDR3 region is CASSCSPHRDSYEQYF. The CDR3 DNA follows: TGTGCCAGCAGTTGCTCCCCCCACAGGGACTCCTACGAGCAGTACTTT.

The chain employs TRBV10-3 and TRBJ1-5, with D hard to call. The CDR3 spans 14 residues. V was pared by 1 base and J by 2 bases, with 6 bases between. CDR1 ENHRY and CDR2 SYGVKD come from the germline V gene. The CDR3 protein is CAISEYRGNQPQHF. The DNA for the CDR3 is TGTGCCATCAGTGAGTATAGGGGCAATCAGCCCCAGCATTTT.

With respect to this clonotype: Compared with germline, one end of the junction differs, possibly owing to a read error. V usage is TRBV29-1 and J usage is TRBJ1-1, with 8 bases that match TRBD1. The CDR3 totals 13 residues. Germline values: CDR1 SQVTM, CDR2 ANQGSEA. CDR3 DNA sequence: TGTGTGGGGGGGGCAGGGGGCTTACCTGAAGCTTTCTTT. Amino acids: CVGGAGGLPEAFF.

In its sample, this clonotype is medium-sized. This chain uses TRBV11-1 with TRBJ2-3, with unresolved D. This CDR3 is built from 14 residues. CDR1 and CDR2 (germline): SGHAT, FQDESV (reference sequence). The ends were cut back, 5 bases at V and 1 base at J, with 10 bases in the middle. Written as DNA, the CDR3 is TGTGCCAGCAGCATGGCGGACGGCACAGATACGCAGTATTTT. Protein: CASSMADGTDTQYF.

This clonotype was found a few times. V and J are TRBV6-5 and TRBJ2-1; the D call may be TRBD1 or TRBD2 (5 bases each). The V end was cut by 5 bases, the J end by 9 bases, with 20 bases between. The CDR3 totals 15 residues. Germline CDR1 MNHEY, CDR2 SVGAGI. The CDR3 here is CASSVPGTVRGEQFF. The CDR3 DNA reads as TGTGCCAGCAGTGTACCCGGGACCGTTAGGGGTGAGCAGTTCTTC.

Details on this clonotype: The final CDR3 position lacks the conserved phenylalanine or tryptophan, pointing to a likely read error. The chain uses TRBV12-3 or TRBV12-4 and TRBJ1-5, with 8 positions matching TRBD1. This CDR3 comprises 14 residues. DNA for the CDR3: TGTGCGAGCACTGCTACAGGGGGAGGTCAGCCCCAGCATCTT. Amino acids: CASTATGGGQPQHL.

The V call is TRBV4-2, the J call TRBJ2-7; TRBD2 aligns across 9 bases. The CDR3 consists of 18 residues. From germline, CDR1 is LGHNA and CDR2 YNFKEQ. V shed 8 bases, J shed 5 bases, and the junction held 22 bases outside the gene matches. The CDR3 DNA follows: TGTGCCAGCGATGGAAAACCGGGACTAGCAGGAGGGCCACACGAGCAGTACTTC. This encodes CASDGKPGLAGGPHEQYF.

CDR3 coding DNA: TGTGCCAGCAGTTTTCATGGGAGTAGTTATGGCTACACCTTC. Its protein is CASSFHGSSYGYTF. The chain links TRBV12-3 or TRBV12-4 to TRBJ1-2; D gene uncertain. V shed 3 bases and J shed 5 bases, with 13 bases lying between them. This CDR3 comprises 14 residues.

This sequence joins TRBV7-9 and TRBJ2-7; a weak D match, TRBD2 (7 bases). The J call is doubtful: the DNA matches TRBJ2-1 better. CDR3 size: 16 residues. Germline values: CDR1 SEHNR, CDR2 FQNEAQ (reference sequence). CDR3 DNA sequence: TGTGCCAGCAGTGCCGGGGGAGGGGGTTATCAGTACGGGCAGTTCTTC. Protein product: CASSAGGGGYQYGQFF.

The table lists this clonotype with many counts. An end of the junction differs from the germline gene, which may be a read error. V is TRBV4-1 and J is TRBJ2-1, with TRBD2 identical over 9 bases. The CDR3 loop spans 15 amino acids. The germline V gene encodes CDR1 MGHRA and CDR2 YSYEKL. The DNA of the CDR3 is TGCGCCAGCAGCCAAGGAGGGACTAGCCACAATGAGCAGTCCTTC. It yields the protein CASSQGGTSHNEQSF.